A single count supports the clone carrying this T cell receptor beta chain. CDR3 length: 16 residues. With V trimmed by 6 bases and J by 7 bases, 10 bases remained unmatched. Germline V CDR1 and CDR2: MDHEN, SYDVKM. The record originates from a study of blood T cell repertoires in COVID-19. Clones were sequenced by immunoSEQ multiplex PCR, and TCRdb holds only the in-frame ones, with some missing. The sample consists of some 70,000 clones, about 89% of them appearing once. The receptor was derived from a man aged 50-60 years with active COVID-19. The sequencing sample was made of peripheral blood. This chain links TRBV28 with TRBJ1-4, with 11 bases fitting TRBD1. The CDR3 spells CASSPRVGTGGEKLFF. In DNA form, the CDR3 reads TGTGCCAGCAGCCCCCGAGTGGGGACAGGGGGTGAAAAACTGTTTTTT.